This T cell receptor beta chain was found in a study of molecular identifiers for immune sequencing clone quantification. Study summary: Replicates involved a five-way split of RNA from around 20,000 or 99,000 naive CD8 cells, with sequencing of four.

TCRdb passed the PCR reads through MiXCR, listing each CDR3 protein once. The sample lists about 320,000 distinct CDR3 sequences, roughly a fifth occurring once. This CDR3 is 15 amino acids long. J was trimmed by 3 bases and V by 5 bases; bases with no gene match: 5. The germline CDR1 and CDR2 sequences are SEHNR and FQNEAQ (reference sequence). This clonotype appeared a few times. J is TRBJ2-2 and V is TRBV7-9; 8 positions match TRBD2. Sample: naive CD8+ T cells from blood, with Jurkat cell RNA spiked in. Subset specified: FACS-sorted CD8+CD4-CCR7+CD45RA+ naive T cells. This TCR was sampled from a human donor in good health. Some libraries in this study had Jurkat cell RNA spiked in. The CDR3 DNA is TGTGCCAGCAGCCCGGGAGGGCCGTACACCGGGGAGCTGTTTTTT. It codes for CASSPGGPYTGELFF.